The 12 T cell receptor beta chains listed next were all sequenced from one sample in a study of blood T cell repertoires in COVID-19. Data came from immunoSEQ multiplex PCR; TCRdb stores just in-frame clones and leaves some out. Of fewer than 200,000 clones listed, 80% are singletons. Material for sequencing was peripheral blood. The origin of the receptors is a man aged 55-75 years with acute or convalescent COVID-19.

This rearrangement joins TRBV27 to TRBJ1-2; no definite D call. Trimming shortened V by 0 bases and J by 1 base, and 9 bases separated the two germline ends. Germline CDR1 and CDR2: MNHEY and SMNVEV (reference sequence). CDR3 size: 15 residues. The CDR3 DNA follows: TGTGCCAGCAGTTTATCGTCCGGGGATAACTATGGCTACACCTTC. Its protein is CASSLSSGDNYGYTF.

The chain employs TRBV4-2 and TRBJ2-7; the D gene is possibly TRBD2 (5 bases). Trimming shortened V by 0 bases and J by 4 bases, and 7 bases separated the two germline ends. This CDR3 comprises 13 residues. The germline CDR1 and CDR2 sequences are LGHNA and YNFKEQ. The CDR3 sequence: CASSQERRYEQYF. For the CDR3, the DNA is TGTGCCAGCAGCCAAGAAAGGAGGTACGAGCAGTACTTC.

This rearrangement joins TRBV9 to TRBJ2-7; 12 bases align to TRBD2. This CDR3 is 15 amino acids long. Germline lookup yields CDR1 SGDLS and CDR2 YYNGEE. The J segment lost 4 bases and the V segment lost 4 bases, leaving 6 bases of the junction unmatched. CDR3 sequence reads: CASSTTSGRFYEQYF. Here the CDR3 DNA reads TGTGCCAGCAGCACCACTAGCGGGAGGTTTTACGAGCAGTACTTC.

The rearrangement uses TRBV10-1 and TRBJ2-6; the D is unclear. This CDR3 has 15 residues. The V gene lost 4 bases and the J gene lost 2 bases, with 9 bases spanning the gap. CDR1 WNHNN and CDR2 SYGVQD come from the germline V gene (reference sequence). CDR3 loop: CASSGLAPGANVLTF. CDR3 nucleotides: TGCGCCAGCAGTGGCTTGGCACCTGGGGCCAACGTCCTGACTTTC.

The J gene is TRBJ2-3, the V gene TRBV7-8; 8 nucleotides align to TRBD2. The CDR3 consists of 19 residues. Germline V gene lookup returns CDR1 SGHVS and CDR2 FQNEAQ. After removal of 2 bases from V and 5 bases from J, the junction contained 18 bases not matched to a gene. This CDR3 reads CASSLHRPRGGAVRDTQYF. CDR3 DNA: TGTGCCAGCAGCTTACATCGACCTCGGGGGGGCGCGGTAAGAGATACGCAGTATTTT.

As regards this clone: Distinct nucleotide sequences in the sample also encode this CDR3. This rearrangement joins TRBV2 to TRBJ1-1, with TRBD1 matching over 8 bases. This CDR3 contains 13 residues. V was pared by 8 bases and J by 1 base, with 3 bases of the junction left unmatched. Looked up from germline, CDR1 is SNHLY and CDR2 is FYNNEI. For the CDR3, the DNA is TGTGCCAGCGCCGGGACAGGGAACACTGAAGCTTTCTTT. This codes for CASAGTGNTEAFF.

The chain carries TRBV7-8 and TRBJ2-3; D is possibly TRBD1 (6 bases). This CDR3 has 16 amino acids. V was clipped by 1 base and J by 3 bases, with 14 bases between them. Germline values: CDR1 SGHVS, CDR2 FQNEAQ. In DNA form, the CDR3 reads TGTGCCAGCAGCTTAGAGGGGGTCAGTTCGACAGATACGCAGTATTTT. The encoded protein is CASSLEGVSSTDTQYF.

CDR3 protein: CASKSDTAFGYTF. CDR3 in DNA: TGTGCCAGCAAATCGGACACCGCTTTTGGCTACACCTTC. The chain has TRBV25-1 and TRBJ1-2; D possibly corresponds to TRBD1 (5 bases). The CDR3 has 13 amino acids. With 7 bases removed from V and 7 bases from J, the gap between germline ends came to 16 bases. Germline loops: CDR1 MGHDK, CDR2 SYGVNS.

The chain has TRBV4-1 and TRBJ2-5; 13 nucleotides align to TRBD2. The V gene end was trimmed by 0 bases and the J gene end by 1 base; junction bases not matched to a gene: 5. The CDR3 extends over 18 amino acids. Germline V gene data show CDR1 as MGHRA and CDR2 as YSYEKL. The CDR3 coding sequence is TGCGCCAGCAGCCAAGATGGACTAGCGGGGGACCTCCAAGAGACCCAGTACTTC. It encodes CASSQDGLAGDLQETQYF.

The chain links TRBV25-1 to TRBJ1-4, with D possibly matching TRBD1 (5 bases). The CDR3 has 18 residues. The germline CDR1 and CDR2 sequences are MGHDK and SYGVNS. Between the trimmed V and J ends, which lost 3 bases and 7 bases, there was a span of 24 bases. The CDR3 spells CASSEAGTGGLVGEKLFF. The CDR3 nucleotides are TGTGCCAGCAGTGAGGCCGGGACGGGAGGGTTAGTAGGTGAAAAACTGTTTTTT. The complete variable domain, with remaining parts taken from reference TRBV25-1 and TRBJ1-4, reads EADIYQTPRYLVIGTGKKITLECSQTMGHDKMYWYQQDPGMELHLIHYSYGVNSTEKGDLSSESTVSRIRTEHFPLTLESARPSHTSQYLCASSEAGTGGLVGEKLFFGSGTQLSVL.

The chain recombines TRBV5-1 with TRBJ2-5, with 9 bases that match TRBD1. The CDR3 loop spans 15 amino acids. CDR1 SGHRS and CDR2 YFSETQ come from the germline V gene. V was clipped by 0 bases and J by 4 bases; unmatched bases: 4. The CDR3 nucleotides are TGCGCCAGCAGCTTGGGACAGGGGGGAGGAGAGACCCAGTACTTC. Its translation is CASSLGQGGGETQYF.

This chain joins TRBV18 and TRBJ1-2; 10 nucleotides align to TRBD1. The CDR3 has 13 amino acids. CDR1 and CDR2 (germline): KGHSH, LQKENI. Losses at the gene ends were 4 bases for V and 6 bases for J; bases not matched to a gene: 2. DNA for the CDR3: TGTGCCAGCTCACGGACAGGGGGAGATGGCTACACCTTC. This gives the protein CASSRTGGDGYTF. Supplemented by reference TRBV18 and TRBJ1-2, the full variable domain reads NAGVMQNPRHLVRRRGQEARLRCSPMKGHSHVYWYRQLPEEGLKFMVYLQKENIIDESGMPKERFSAEFPKEGPSILRIQQVVRGDSAAYFCASSRTGGDGYTFGSGTRLTVV.